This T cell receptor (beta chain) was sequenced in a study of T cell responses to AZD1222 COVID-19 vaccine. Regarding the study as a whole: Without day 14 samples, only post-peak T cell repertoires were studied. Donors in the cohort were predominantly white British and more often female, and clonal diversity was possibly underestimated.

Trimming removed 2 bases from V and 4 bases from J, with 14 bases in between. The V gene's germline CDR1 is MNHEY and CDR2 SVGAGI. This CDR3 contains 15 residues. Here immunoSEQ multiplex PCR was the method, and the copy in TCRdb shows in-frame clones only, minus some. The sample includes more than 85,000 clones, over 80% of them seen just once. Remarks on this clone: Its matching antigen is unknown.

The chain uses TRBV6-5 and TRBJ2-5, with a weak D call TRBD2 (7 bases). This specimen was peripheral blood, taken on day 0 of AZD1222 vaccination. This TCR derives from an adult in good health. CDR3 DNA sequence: TGTGCCAGCAGTTACGGGGGGGCCCAGTTAGAGACCCAGTACTTC. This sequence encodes CASSYGGAQLETQYF.